What follows is one T cell receptor (beta chain) and its context. In its sample, this clonotype was seen many times. The antigen it binds to is not known. Qualities for individual bases were not recorded, and no much larger clone is one base off. Starting from around 520 ng total RNA, TCRbeta-specific cDNA was produced by reverse transcription with a constant-region primer and ProtoScript II reverse transcriptase. Three nested multiplex PCR rounds, following a slightly modified ARM-PCR procedure, were used to build the TCRbeta libraries. Each of the first two PCR rounds ran for roughly 9 cycles and used multiplex TRBV1-TRBV30 forward primers together with a Cbeta reverse primer. A final 25-cycle PCR with Deep VentR polymerase added sample barcodes and Illumina adapters. Before sequencing, amplicons of 200-500 bp were gel-purified using a QIAquick gel extraction kit. TCRbeta amplicons were sequenced on an Illumina HiSeq 2500 with 250-bp paired-end reads. In the source study's methods: Reads were quality-trimmed with Trimmomatic v0.33, and paired reads were merged with FLASH v1.2.11 to recover full CDR3 sequences. MiGEC v1.2.1b assigned V, D and J germline segments to the rearranged TCRbeta sequences. Clonotype statistics and Shannon-Wiener diversity indices were computed with VDJtools v1.0.0. Except for diversity analysis, only each sample's 250 most abundant clonotypes were used in subsequent analyses to reduce sampling bias. TCRdb reanalyzed the raw reads on its own, using fastp at Q25 for trimming and MiXCR for clone calling, and kept in-frame beta chains. Merged by CDR3 protein, the rows form single entries marked with the most common genes and DNA. The authors' filters were not applied to this entry. Within this sample are around 54,000 distinct CDR3 sequences, with about 70% of them counted one time only. The top ten clones comprise about 26% of the sample.

The entry originates in a study of tumor-infiltrating lymphocytes in primary liver carcinoma (dated by TCRdb to 2016 to 2017). About the study as a whole: Hepatocellular carcinoma (four) or combined HCC and intrahepatic cholangiocarcinoma (one) was present in the five patients, who were three men and two women aged 30 to 69 years. TCRbeta repertoire sequencing, expression microarrays and whole-exome sequencing were combined in the study across five regions of each liver tumor, with adjacent normal tissue and blood also included. Repertoires from technical replicates were highly reproducible, with mean shared-clone rates around 0.87 and correlation coefficients above 0.95. Samples yielded roughly 3.5 to 8 million productive TCRbeta reads; read depth did not differ significantly between tissue types. A total of about 35 specimens from 5 patients went through TCRbeta repertoire sequencing, namely 25 tumor regions, 5 adjacent noncancerous liver tissues and 5 peripheral blood samples. Agilent mRNA microarray profiling was performed on the 20 to 25 tumor region samples to relate TCRbeta repertoire diversity to the local molecular phenotype. The tumors of the five patients were staged as T1-T3 N0M0, with maximum diameters ranging from about 4 to 10 cm. Study-wide findings and limitations: Comparison of CD4+ and CD8+ T cell repertoires was precluded by the use of bulk unsorted samples. Only the TCR beta chain was sequenced, so true repertoire diversity is likely underestimated because unpaired alpha chains were not captured. Only roughly 7.5-25% of top clones appeared in all five regions of a tumor, which suggests that tumor-infiltrating T cells are spatially heterogeneous. Compared with blood, tumors had a significantly larger share of the repertoire taken up by the top 250 clones (p = 0.039). Only five patients were included in the study, and the authors note that the findings should be validated in a larger study. Repertoire overlap was higher between tumor regions (mean roughly 36%) than tumor-adjacent (roughly 17%) or tumor-blood (about 14%) pairs, consistent with antigen-driven expansion.

From the germline V gene, CDR1 is MNHEY and CDR2 is SVGEGT. From cysteine to phenylalanine, the CDR3 is 15 amino acids long. Only CDR3 DNA remains: 45 bases, in frame from the first base. Between the V and J ends, shortened by 2 bases and 0 bases respectively, the junction contains 9 bases. Without any cell sorting, total RNA and DNA were co-extracted from about 20-30 mg of bulk tissue using the AllPrep DNA/RNA mini kit. Between late 2015 and early 2016, 4 to 6 patients in China with histopathologically diagnosed primary liver carcinoma had surgical resection. Chronic HBV infection was present in the patients, and the patients were treatment-naive at sampling. Five spatially separated regions were sampled per tumor: superior, inferior, left-lateral and right-lateral poles, plus the tumor centre. According to histology, viable tumor cells made up more than 85% of every tumor sample. Each fresh piece of tumor and adjacent tissue was cut in two, with one half stored in RNAlater at -80 degrees C and the other half sent for histology.

The V and J segments used are TRBV6-2 or TRBV6-3 and TRBJ2-3, with TRBD1 perhaps the D gene, on 6 matching bases. The clonotype comes from a middle-aged man with primary liver carcinoma and hepatitis B virus infection. The material sequenced was liver tumor tissue from sampling region 2. Read against the paper, the sample's cell subset or site label means: tumor region T2, inferior pole. The nucleotide sequence is given as TGTGCCAGCAGTTACCGGGACACTAGCACAGATACGCAGTATTTT. This is translated as CASSYRDTSTDTQYF.